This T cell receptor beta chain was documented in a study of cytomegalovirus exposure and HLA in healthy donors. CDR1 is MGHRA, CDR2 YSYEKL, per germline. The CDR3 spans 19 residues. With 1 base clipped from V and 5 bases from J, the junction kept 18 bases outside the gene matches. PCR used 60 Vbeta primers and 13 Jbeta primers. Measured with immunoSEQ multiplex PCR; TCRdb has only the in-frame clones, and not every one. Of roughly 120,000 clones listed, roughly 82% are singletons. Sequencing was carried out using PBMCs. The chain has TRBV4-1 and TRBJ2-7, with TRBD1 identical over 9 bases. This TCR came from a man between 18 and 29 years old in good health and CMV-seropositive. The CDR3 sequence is CASSQAHWRTGVVNHEQYF. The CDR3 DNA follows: TGCGCCAGCAGCCAAGCGCACTGGCGGACAGGGGTTGTCAACCACGAGCAGTACTTC.